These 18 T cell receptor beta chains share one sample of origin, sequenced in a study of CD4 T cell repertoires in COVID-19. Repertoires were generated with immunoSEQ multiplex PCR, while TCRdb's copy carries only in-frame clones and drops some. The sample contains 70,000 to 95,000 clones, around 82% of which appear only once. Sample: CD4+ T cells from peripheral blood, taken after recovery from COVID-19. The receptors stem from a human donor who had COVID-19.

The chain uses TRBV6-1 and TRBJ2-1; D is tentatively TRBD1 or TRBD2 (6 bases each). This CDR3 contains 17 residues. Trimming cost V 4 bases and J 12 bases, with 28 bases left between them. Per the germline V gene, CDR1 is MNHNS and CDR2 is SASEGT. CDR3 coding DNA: TGTGCCAGCAGTGTACCGGCGGGGACAAACGCCCGCATTGGGCAGTTCTTC. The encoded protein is CASSVPAGTNARIGQFF.

The DNA for the CDR3 is TGTGCCAGCTCAACCGGACAAACCCAAGAGACCCAGTACTTC. Its protein is CASSTGQTQETQYF. The chain carries TRBV18 and TRBJ2-5; a weak D match, TRBD1 (5 bases). The CDR3 is 14 amino acids. Trimming left V 5 bases short and J 1 base short, with 11 bases between. Germline lookup yields CDR1 KGHSH and CDR2 LQKENI.

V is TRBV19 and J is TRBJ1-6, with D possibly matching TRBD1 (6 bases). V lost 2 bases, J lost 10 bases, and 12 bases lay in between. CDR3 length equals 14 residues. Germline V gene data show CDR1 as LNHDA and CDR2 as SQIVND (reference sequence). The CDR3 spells CASSINRESSPLHF. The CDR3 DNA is TGTGCCAGTAGTATAAACAGGGAAAGCTCACCCCTCCACTTT.

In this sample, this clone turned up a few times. CDR3 coding DNA: TGTGCCAGCAGGGGGGGGACAGGGCTCTACAATGAGCAGTTCTTC. It yields the protein CASRGGTGLYNEQFF. This chain links TRBV2 with TRBJ2-1; 9 bases line up with TRBD1. V was clipped by 6 bases and J by 3 bases; unmatched bases: 6. The CDR3 is made up of 15 amino acids. CDR1 SNHLY and CDR2 FYNNEI come from the germline V gene.

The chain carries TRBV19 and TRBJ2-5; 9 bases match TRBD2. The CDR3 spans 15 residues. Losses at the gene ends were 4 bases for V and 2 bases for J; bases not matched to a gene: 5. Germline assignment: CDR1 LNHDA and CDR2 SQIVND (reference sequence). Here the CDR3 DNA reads TGTGCCAGTAGTAAAGGGACTAGCTTTCAAGAGACCCAGTACTTC. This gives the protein CASSKGTSFQETQYF.

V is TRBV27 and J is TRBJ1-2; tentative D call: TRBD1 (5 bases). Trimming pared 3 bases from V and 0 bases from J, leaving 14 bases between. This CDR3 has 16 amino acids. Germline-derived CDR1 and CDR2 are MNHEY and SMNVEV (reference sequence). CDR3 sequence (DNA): TGTGCCAGCAGTTTTGGGGCAGGGCGGTCTAACTATGGCTACACCTTC. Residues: CASSFGAGRSNYGYTF.

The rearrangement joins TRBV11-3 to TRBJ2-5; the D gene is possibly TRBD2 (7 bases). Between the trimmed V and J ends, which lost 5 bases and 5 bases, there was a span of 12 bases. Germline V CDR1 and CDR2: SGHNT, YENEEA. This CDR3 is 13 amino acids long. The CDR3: CASSVQGGETQYF. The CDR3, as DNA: TGTGCCAGCAGCGTACAGGGAGGGGAGACCCAGTACTTC.

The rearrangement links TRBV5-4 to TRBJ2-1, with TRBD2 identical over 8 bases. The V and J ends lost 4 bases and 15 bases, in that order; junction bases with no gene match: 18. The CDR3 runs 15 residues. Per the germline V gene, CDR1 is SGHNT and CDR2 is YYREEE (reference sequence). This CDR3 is CASSAGLTGAGGMFF. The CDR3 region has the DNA TGTGCCAGCAGCGCAGGATTGACTGGGGCGGGGGGCATGTTCTTC.

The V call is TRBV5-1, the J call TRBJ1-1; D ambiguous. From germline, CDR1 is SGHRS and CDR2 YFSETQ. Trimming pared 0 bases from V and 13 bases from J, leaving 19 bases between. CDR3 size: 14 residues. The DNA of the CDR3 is TGCGCCAGCAGCTTGGATCGTCCACCTGACGAGGGTTTCTTT. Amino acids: CASSLDRPPDEGFF.

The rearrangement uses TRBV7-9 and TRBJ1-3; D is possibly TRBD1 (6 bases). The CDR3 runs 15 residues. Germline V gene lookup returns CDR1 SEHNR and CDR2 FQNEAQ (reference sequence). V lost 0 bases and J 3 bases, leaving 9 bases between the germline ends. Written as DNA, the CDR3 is TGTGCCAGCAGCTTAGCGGGGGCTAGTGGAAACACCATATATTTT. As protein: CASSLAGASGNTIYF.

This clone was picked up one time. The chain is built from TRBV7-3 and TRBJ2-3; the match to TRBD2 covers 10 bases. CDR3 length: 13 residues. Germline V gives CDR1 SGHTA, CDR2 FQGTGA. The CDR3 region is CASRASGGDTQYF. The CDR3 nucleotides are TGTGCTTCCAGGGCTAGCGGGGGAGATACGCAGTATTTT. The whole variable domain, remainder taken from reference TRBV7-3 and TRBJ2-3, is GAGVSQTPSNKVTEKGKYVELRCDPISGHTALYWYRQSLGQGPEFLIYFQGTGAADDSGLPNDRFFAVRPEGSVSTLKIQRTERGDSAVYLCASRASGGDTQYFGPGTRLTVL.

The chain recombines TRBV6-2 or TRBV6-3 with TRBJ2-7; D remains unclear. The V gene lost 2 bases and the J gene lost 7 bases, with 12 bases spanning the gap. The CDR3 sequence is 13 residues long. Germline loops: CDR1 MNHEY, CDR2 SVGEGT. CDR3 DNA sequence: TGTGCCAGCAGTTACGGCAGATCCAGGGAGCAGTACTTC. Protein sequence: CASSYGRSREQYF.

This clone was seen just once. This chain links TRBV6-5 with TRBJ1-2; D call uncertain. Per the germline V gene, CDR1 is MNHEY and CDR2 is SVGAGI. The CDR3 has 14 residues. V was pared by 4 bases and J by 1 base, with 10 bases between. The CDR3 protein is CASSSTTINYGYTF. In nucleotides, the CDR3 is TGTGCCAGCAGTTCCACGACGATTAACTATGGCTACACCTTC.

The CDR3 spells CASSLARSGGPYEQYF. The CDR3 DNA sequence: TGTGCCAGCAGCTTAGCGCGTAGCGGGGGCCCCTACGAGCAGTACTTC. This chain links TRBV7-8 with TRBJ2-7; 9 bases are a match to TRBD2. Germline CDR1 and CDR2: SGHVS and FQNEAQ. V lost 0 bases, J lost 2 bases, and 5 bases stayed unmatched. The CDR3 is 16 amino acids.

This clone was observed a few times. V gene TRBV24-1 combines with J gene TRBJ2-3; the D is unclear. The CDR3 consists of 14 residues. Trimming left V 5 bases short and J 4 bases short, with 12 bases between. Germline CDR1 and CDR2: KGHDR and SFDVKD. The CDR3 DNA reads TGTGCCACCAGTGGTACCGGGCGCTCAGATACGCAGTATTTT. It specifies CATSGTGRSDTQYF.

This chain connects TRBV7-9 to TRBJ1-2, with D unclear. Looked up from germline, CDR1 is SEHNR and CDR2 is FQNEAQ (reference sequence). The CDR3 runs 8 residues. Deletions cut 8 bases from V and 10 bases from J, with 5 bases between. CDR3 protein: CASDLYTF. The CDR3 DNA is TGTGCCAGCGATCTCTACACCTTC.

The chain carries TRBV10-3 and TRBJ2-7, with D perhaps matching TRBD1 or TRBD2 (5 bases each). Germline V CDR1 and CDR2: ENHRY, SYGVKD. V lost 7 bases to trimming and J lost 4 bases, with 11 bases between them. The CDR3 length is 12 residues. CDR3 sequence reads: CAITRDGYEQYF. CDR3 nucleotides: TGTGCCATCACCAGGGACGGATACGAGCAGTACTTC.

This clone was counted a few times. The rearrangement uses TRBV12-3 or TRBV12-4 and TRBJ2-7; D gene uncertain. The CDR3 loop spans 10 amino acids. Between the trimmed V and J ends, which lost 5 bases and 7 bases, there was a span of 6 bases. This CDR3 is CASSPAEQYF. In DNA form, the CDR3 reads TGTGCCAGCAGTCCAGCGGAGCAGTACTTC.